This T cell receptor (beta chain) was observed in a study of T-cell reconstitution after alpha-beta-depleted transplantation in children. Study-level points and caveats: T cells produced anew were the main source of T-cell counts and diversity one year after transplant.

This clonotype was found a few times. Its target is not known. Unique molecular identifiers featured in how the TCRbeta library was prepared. TCRdb used MiXCR to reprocess the PCR reads, holding one entry per CDR3 protein. This sample yields under 150,000 distinct CDR3 sequences, of which roughly 10% are seen a single time; about 24% belongs to the top ten. In germline, CDR1 is SQVTM, CDR2 ANQGSEA. The CDR3 length is 12 residues. Trimming took off 5 bases at V and 1 base at J, with 5 bases between the two ends. This sample comprised PBMCs, mostly from graft donor cells, obtained 180 days after TCRalphabeta/CD19-depleted stem cell transplant. This receptor was identified in a girl in the first two years of life who had a stem cell transplant for combined immunodeficiency, so the T cells may come from the graft donor. V is TRBV29-1 and J is TRBJ2-2, with D unresolved. CDR3 nucleotides: TGCAGCGTTTTTAAGAACACCGGGGAGCTGTTTTTT. Translation gives CSVFKNTGELFF.